One sample yielded the 5 T cell receptor beta chains listed below, sequenced in a study of T cells after yellow fever vaccination. TCRdb ran MiXCR on the 5' RACE reads and lists one entry per CDR3 protein. The repertoire consists of 150,000 to 200,000 distinct CDR3 sequences, with 6.5% to 8.5% occurring once and the leading ten covering 2.5%. This sample comprised CD4+ T cells sorted from PBMCs, obtained about 5 days after the first yellow fever vaccination. The receptors shown here come from a man younger than 30 who received the YFV17D yellow fever vaccine.

This clonotype has at least ten counts. The chain links TRBV7-2 to TRBJ1-6; D uncertain. Germline V gene data show CDR1 as SGHTA and CDR2 as FQGNSA. Trimming pared 2 bases from V and 2 bases from J, leaving 7 bases between. This CDR3 spans 15 amino acids. CDR3 sequence (DNA): TGTGCCAGCAGCTTACAGGCAACCTATAATTCACCCCTCCACTTT. Translation gives CASSLQATYNSPLHF.

This clonotype has a count of ten or more. The chain recombines TRBV4-3 with TRBJ1-2, with no clear D. Germline lookup yields CDR1 LGHNA and CDR2 YSLEER. The CDR3 has 15 residues. Trimming stripped 3 bases from V and 4 bases from J, with 15 bases between. CDR3 region: CASSQRTGNIYGYTF. The CDR3 nucleotides read TGCGCCAGCAGCCAGAGAACGGGGAACATCTATGGCTACACCTTC.

This clonotype was observed many times. The rearrangement joins TRBV9 to TRBJ2-5, with 13 bases that match TRBD2. The germline V gene encodes CDR1 SGDLS and CDR2 YYNGEE. The CDR3 loop spans 15 amino acids. Germline trimming cut 0 bases from V and 4 bases from J; bases unmatched to any gene: 0. CDR3 in DNA: TGTGCCAGCAGCGTAGGGACTAGCGGGGGAGAGACCCAGTACTTC. It encodes CASSVGTSGGETQYF.

In this sample, this clonotype turned up many times. The CDR3 reads CASSHSTGGYGYTF. The CDR3, as DNA: TGTGCCAGCAGCCACTCGACAGGGGGCTATGGCTACACCTTC. This rearrangement joins TRBV7-2 to TRBJ1-2; 9 nucleotides match TRBD1. CDR3 length: 14 residues. Germline-derived CDR1 and CDR2 are SGHTA and FQGNSA. The trim removed 5 bases at V and 4 bases at J, leaving 5 bases unmatched.

The gene calls are TRBV7-2 and TRBJ2-1; 10 bases are shared with TRBD2. After removal of 1 base from V and 7 bases from J, the junction contained 4 bases not matched to a gene. Germline V gives CDR1 SGHTA, CDR2 FQGNSA. The CDR3 sequence is 15 residues long. The CDR3 region is CASSLVASGGNEQFF. CDR3 nucleotides: TGTGCCAGCAGCTTAGTGGCTAGCGGGGGTAATGAGCAGTTCTTC.